This entry lists 17 T cell receptor beta chains sequenced from one sample in a study of low-dose radiotherapy and immunotherapy resistance in tumors (dated by TCRdb to between 2021 and 2023). The sample was run on an Illumina HiSeq 2500. A roughly 19-cycle PCR with Phusion amplified the TCRs, pairing a constant-region primer with the adapter that was attached to the V primers. The public reads were reprocessed in TCRdb via fastp at Q25 and MiXCR, keeping in-frame beta chains. Identical CDR3 proteins give one entry, which carries the most common genes and DNA. The table for this sample lists about 52,000 distinct CDR3 sequences; roughly 33% of them were counted only once. Around 8% of the sample rests with the top ten. Interpreted using the paper, the time point label stands for: after trial treatment. The treatment or condition label on this specimen signifies: LDRT plus nivolumab, ipilimumab, low-dose cyclophosphamide and aspirin (RACIN trial).

The sample in question was PBMCs, obtained after low-dose radiotherapy plus immunotherapy. These receptors were collected from a male donor with rectosigmoid adenocarcinoma.

The sample holds many counts of this clonotype. The CDR3 region is CASSQDRANTEAFF. CDR3 sequence (DNA): TGCGCCAGCAGCCAAGACAGGGCGAACACTGAAGCTTTCTTT. The rearrangement joins TRBV4-3 to TRBJ1-1; maybe TRBD1 (5 bases). Trimming left V 0 bases short and J 1 base short, with 6 bases between. Per the germline V gene, CDR1 is LGHNA and CDR2 is YSLEER. The CDR3 spans 14 residues.

The chain combines TRBV3-1 with TRBJ2-7; D possibly corresponds to TRBD1 (6 bases). Germline CDR1 and CDR2: LGHDT and YNNKEL (reference sequence). Trimming stripped 8 bases from V and 4 bases from J, with 15 bases between. CDR3 length: 13 amino acids. This CDR3 reads CASSPTGAYEQYF. In DNA, the CDR3 is TGTGCCAGCTCCCCGACAGGAGCATACGAGCAGTACTTC.

The rearrangement uses TRBV3-1 and TRBJ2-7; no reliable D call. CDR1 and CDR2 (germline): LGHDT, YNNKEL (reference sequence). The CDR3 totals 13 residues. The V end was cut by 4 bases, the J end by 3 bases, with 10 bases between. This chain's CDR3 is CASSPRIFYEQYF. The DNA of the CDR3 is TGTGCCAGCAGCCCAAGGATTTTCTACGAGCAGTACTTC.

This clonotype occurred many times. The J gene is TRBJ2-5, the V gene TRBV2; D is undetermined. Between the trimmed V and J ends, which lost 6 bases and 1 base, there was a span of 9 bases. Germline V gene sequence: CDR1 SNHLY, CDR2 FYNNEI. The CDR3 contains 13 residues. The DNA of the CDR3 is TGTGCCAGCAGCGGATACTTCCAAGAGACCCAGTACTTC. Residues: CASSGYFQETQYF.

The chain combines TRBV9 with TRBJ1-1; D gene unclear. This CDR3 has 14 residues. Trimming shortened V by 0 bases and J by 1 base, and 7 bases separated the two germline ends. The germline CDR1 and CDR2 sequences are SGDLS and YYNGEE. The CDR3 loop reads CASSVGPENTEAFF. The CDR3 DNA sequence: TGTGCCAGCAGCGTAGGTCCGGAGAACACTGAAGCTTTCTTT.

The table lists this clonotype with a count of one. J is TRBJ2-7 and V is TRBV28; weak D call: TRBD2 (6 bases). The CDR3 extends over 18 amino acids. Germline V gene data show CDR1 as MDHEN and CDR2 as SYDVKM. V lost 1 base and J lost 2, with 21 bases in between. CDR3 in amino acids: CASSLSGTPGGEPYEQYF. The CDR3 nucleotides are TGTGCCAGCAGTTTATCAGGGACCCCCGGAGGGGAGCCCTACGAGCAGTACTTC.

At least ten counts were recorded for this clonotype. The chain links TRBV7-2 to TRBJ2-3; 7 nucleotides align to TRBD1. CDR1 and CDR2 from the germline V gene are SGHTA and FQGNSA. Trimming removed 5 bases from V and 4 bases from J; junction bases left unmatched: 12. The CDR3 runs 16 residues. For the CDR3, the DNA is TGTGCCAGCAGCCCGAGGACAGGAAGGAGTCCAGATACGCAGTATTTT. It encodes CASSPRTGRSPDTQYF.

This clonotype appeared many times. The chain joins TRBV4-1 to TRBJ2-2; 8 nucleotides match TRBD2. The CDR3 sequence is 17 residues long. Germline assignment: CDR1 MGHRA and CDR2 YSYEKL. V gave up 1 base and J gave up 4 bases; unmatched junction bases: 8. The CDR3 sequence is CASSQVTGGPGTGELFF. The DNA for the CDR3 is TGCGCCAGCAGCCAAGTGACGGGGGGGCCCGGCACCGGGGAGCTGTTTTTT.

The chain couples TRBV20-1 to TRBJ2-1; 12 nucleotides align to TRBD2. V was clipped by 5 bases and J by 5 bases; unmatched bases: 10. The germline CDR1 and CDR2 sequences are DFQATT and SNEGSKA (reference sequence). This CDR3 contains 16 residues. CDR3 in amino acids: CSASGTSGYSDNEQFF. DNA for the CDR3: TGCAGTGCTTCCGGGACTAGCGGGTACTCGGACAATGAGCAGTTCTTC.

The rearrangement joins TRBV2 to TRBJ1-6, with no clear D. Trimming removed 5 bases at V and 5 bases at J, with 10 bases between. Germline-derived CDR1 and CDR2 are SNHLY and FYNNEI. The CDR3 sequence is 14 residues long. The CDR3 DNA reads TGTGCCAGCAGTCGGACCGCCGATAATTCACCCCTCCACTTT. This sequence encodes CASSRTADNSPLHF.

As for this clonotype: Just one base apart from a much larger clone, this may be a read error. It is likely a read error, because the conserved phenylalanine at the end of the CDR3 is missing. The chain joins TRBV28 to TRBJ1-4, with D perhaps matching TRBD1 (6 bases). V was pared by 6 bases and J by 6 bases, with 20 bases between. Germline V gives CDR1 MDHEN, CDR2 SYDVKM. The CDR3 is made up of 16 amino acids. In DNA form, the CDR3 reads TGTGCCAGCAGCAGAAATAGGGCAGGGGCGGATGAAAAACTGTTTATT. This codes for CASSRNRAGADEKLFI.

This clonotype has just a few counts. V and J are TRBV5-8 and TRBJ1-2, with D unclear. Germline V gives CDR1 SGHTS, CDR2 YDEGEE. The CDR3 contains 14 residues. V lost 4 bases and J 1 base, leaving 11 bases between the germline ends. In DNA, the CDR3 is TGTGCCAGCAGCGGAGACGCAATTAACTATGGCTACACCTTC. Encoded protein: CASSGDAINYGYTF.

In its sample, this clonotype was seen many times. The V call is TRBV7-2, the J call TRBJ2-3; TRBD1 matches at 8 bases. J lost 4 bases, V lost 1 base, and 7 bases had no gene match. Germline loops: CDR1 SGHTA, CDR2 FQGNSA. The CDR3 loop spans 16 amino acids. Written as DNA, the CDR3 is TGTGCCAGCAGCTTAGTCGGACAGGGATGGTCAGATACGCAGTATTTT. It codes for CASSLVGQGWSDTQYF.

The gene calls are TRBV21-1 and TRBJ2-4; TRBD1, as called in the table, went unchecked against the DNA. TRBV21-1 is shown as a pseudogene. This CDR3 region has 14 residues. This chain's CDR3 is CASRDRGGKNIQYF. The CDR3 DNA is TGTGCCAGCCGAGACAGGGGTGGCAAAAACATTCAGTACTTC.

This clonotype has a count of ten or more. V usage is TRBV20-1 and J usage is TRBJ1-2; D is unclear. The length of the CDR3 is 13 residues. CDR1 and CDR2 from the germline V gene are DFQATT and SNEGSKA (reference sequence). The CDR3: CRPAGAANYGYTF. The CDR3, as DNA: TGCAGGCCAGCGGGAGCTGCTAACTATGGCTACACCTTC.

This clonotype was counted ten times or more. This sequence joins TRBV7-2 and TRBJ2-1; 9 positions match TRBD2. The V gene's germline CDR1 is SGHTA and CDR2 FQGNSA. The CDR3 contains 15 residues. Unmatched junction bases numbered 7, after V lost 1 base and J lost 9 bases. The CDR3 DNA sequence: TGTGCCAGCAGCTTAGGGCGGGGGGGCATTGGTGAGCAGTTCTTC. Translating it yields CASSLGRGGIGEQFF.

Comment on this clonotype: It differs at one base from a far larger clone, so likely a read error. The CDR3 DNA follows: TGTGCCAGCAGCAAAAGCTGGCAGGGTAACATCTACAATGAGCAGTACTTC. This gives the protein CASSKSWQGNIYNEQYF. The V and J genes are TRBV21-1 and TRBJ2-7; the table's D call TRBD1 went unverified against the DNA. TRBV21-1 has pseudogene status. The CDR3 contains 17 residues.